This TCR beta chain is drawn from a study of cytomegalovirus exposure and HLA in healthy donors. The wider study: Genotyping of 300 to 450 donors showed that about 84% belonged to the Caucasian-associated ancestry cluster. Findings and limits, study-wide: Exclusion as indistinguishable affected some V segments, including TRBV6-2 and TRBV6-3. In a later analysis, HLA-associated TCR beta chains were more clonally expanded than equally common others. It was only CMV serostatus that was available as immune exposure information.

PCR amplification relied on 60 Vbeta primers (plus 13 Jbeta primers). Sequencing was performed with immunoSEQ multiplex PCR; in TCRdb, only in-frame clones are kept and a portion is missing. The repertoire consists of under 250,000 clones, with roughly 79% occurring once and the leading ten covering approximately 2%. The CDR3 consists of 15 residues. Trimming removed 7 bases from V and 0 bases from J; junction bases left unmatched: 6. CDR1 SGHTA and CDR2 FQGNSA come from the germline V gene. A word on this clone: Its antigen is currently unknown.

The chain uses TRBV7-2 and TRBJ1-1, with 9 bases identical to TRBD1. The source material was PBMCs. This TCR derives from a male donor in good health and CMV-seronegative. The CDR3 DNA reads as TGTGCCAGCACCCGGACAGGGGCCTTGAACACTGAAGCTTTCTTT. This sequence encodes CASTRTGALNTEAFF.